The present entry profiles one TCR beta chain with its context. This clonotype was seen more than once but under ten times. It has no known antigen specificity. Base qualities are not recorded, but no much larger clone differs from it by a single base. V and J lose 6 bases and 7 bases, and a span of 9 bases separates them. The CDR3 contains 11 residues, cysteine and phenylalanine counted. Just the 33-base CDR3 DNA is kept, in frame starting at base 1. This record comes from a study of T-cell reconstitution after alpha-beta-depleted transplantation in children (TCRdb year 2016). About the study as a whole: Using TCR repertoire profiling, the study followed T-cell immune reconstitution in a quantitative way in children after TCRalphabeta/CD19-depleted allogeneic hematopoietic cell transplantation. What the work shows at the level of the full study, not this receptor alone: Over subsequent months, a decline in hyperexpanded clone frequencies was noted, and after one year, T-cell counts and TCRbeta diversity were mostly ascribed to newly produced T cells. In some patients, high TCRbeta diversity at day 60 was attributed to recipient T cells and intrathymic progenitors that had survived conditioning. The apparently early recovery of alphabetaT-cell counts about two months after transplant reportedly depended on only several hundred rapidly expanded clones that came from non-depleted graft cells.

Library preparation employed PCR. TCRdb records Illumina HiSeq 2500 as the sequencer. TCR library preparation used molecular barcoding, with unique molecular identifiers applied to normalize quantification of the TCRbeta repertoire. TCRdb cleaned the public reads at Q25 with fastp, built clones with MiXCR and kept in-frame beta chains. For every CDR3 protein sequence, its rows merge into one entry that carries the most common genes and DNA. Here the sample has more than 200,000 distinct CDR3 sequences; around 25% occur a single time. Jointly, the top ten make up about 2.6% of the sample. According to the study, the label for this sample's treatment or condition signals: allogeneic hematopoietic cell transplantation with graft depleted of TCRalphabeta T cells and CD19 B cells. The transplant recipients were children given TCRalphabeta/CD19-depleted allogeneic hematopoietic cell grafts.

The TCR was taken from a girl aged 2-10 years with Fanconi anemia, due to receive a stem cell transplant. The sequence is built from TRBV12-3 or TRBV12-4 and TRBJ2-5; the D gene cannot be resolved reliably. Sample: PBMCs, taken before TCRalphabeta/CD19-depleted stem cell transplant. The base sequence is TGTGCCAGCAGGCTCCTCGGGACCCAGTACTTC. The encoded protein is CASRLLGTQYF.